The clone carrying this T cell receptor beta chain was observed at least ten times. Preparation of the TCRbeta library involved a method that used unique molecular identifiers. TCRdb recomputed calls from the PCR reads with MiXCR, one row per CDR3 protein. The sample lists about 610,000 distinct CDR3 sequences; 10% were seen once. The germline V gene has CDR1 LNHNV and CDR2 YYDKDF (reference sequence). V was pared by 0 bases and J by 3 bases, with 12 bases between. This CDR3 spans 16 amino acids. The data belong to a study of T-cell reconstitution after alpha-beta-depleted transplantation in children.

Sequences were derived from PBMCs from the stem cell graft donor, sampled from the stem cell graft. The clonotype comes from a human donor who donated a stem cell graft to a child with acute myeloid leukemia. The chain carries TRBV15 and TRBJ2-1; a possible D gene is TRBD2 (6 bases). The CDR3 DNA reads as TGTGCCACCAGCAGAGAAACCGGGACTCTCTACAATGAGCAGTTCTTC. It codes for CATSRETGTLYNEQFF.